This T cell receptor beta chain was captured by sequencing in a study of CD8 T cells in Susac syndrome. A note on this clonotype: The junction and the germline gene differ at one end; a read error may be behind it.

The authors reverse transcribed roughly 0.5 to 1 ug RNA with random hexamers. TCRdb recomputed calls from the immunoSEQ multiplex PCR reads with MiXCR, one row per CDR3 protein. The sample lists roughly 190,000 distinct CDR3 sequences, roughly 90% seen once, with 0.087% in the top ten. CDR3 length: 11 residues. The V gene's germline CDR1 is LGHDT and CDR2 YNNKEL (reference sequence). Sequencing of TCR beta was performed on blood CD8+ T cells and on blood CD4+ T cells. The receptor was derived from a human donor with Susac syndrome. The J gene is TRBJ1-2, the V gene TRBV3-1; no clear D. What was sequenced was CD4+ T cells from PBMCs. The chain's CDR3 is CASSQGGGQVF. The CDR3 DNA follows: TGTGCCAGCAGCCAAGGGGGAGGGCAGGTCTTC.